This TCR beta chain was identified during a study of blood T cell repertoires in COVID-19. Generated by immunoSEQ multiplex PCR, the TCRdb table keeps only in-frame clones and is missing some. The sample yields 100,000 to 150,000 clones, 60% to 80% seen once. The sample consisted of peripheral blood. The receptor comes from a woman in her 70s with acute or convalescent COVID-19.

CDR3 sequence: CASSSRDRRKSTEAFF. CDR3 in DNA: TGTGCCAGCAGTTCCCGGGACAGGAGGAAAAGCACTGAAGCTTTCTTT. V is TRBV6-2 or TRBV6-3 and J is TRBJ1-1; the match to TRBD1 covers 8 bases. The germline CDR1 and CDR2 sequences are MNHEY and SVGEGT. The V segment lost 4 bases and the J segment 4 bases; nucleotides outside the gene matches: 11. The CDR3 length is 16 residues.